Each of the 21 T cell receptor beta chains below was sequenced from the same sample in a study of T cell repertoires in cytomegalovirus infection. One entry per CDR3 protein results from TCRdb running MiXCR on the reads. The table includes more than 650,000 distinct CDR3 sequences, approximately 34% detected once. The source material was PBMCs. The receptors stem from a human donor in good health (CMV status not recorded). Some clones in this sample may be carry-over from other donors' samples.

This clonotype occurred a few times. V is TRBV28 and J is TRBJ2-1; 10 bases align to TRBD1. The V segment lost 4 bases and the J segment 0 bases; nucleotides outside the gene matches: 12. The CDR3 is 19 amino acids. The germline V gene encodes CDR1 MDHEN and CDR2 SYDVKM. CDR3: CASSYRTGGASSSYNEQFF. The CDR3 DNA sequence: TGTGCCAGCAGTTACAGGACAGGGGGGGCCTCCAGCTCCTACAATGAGCAGTTCTTC.

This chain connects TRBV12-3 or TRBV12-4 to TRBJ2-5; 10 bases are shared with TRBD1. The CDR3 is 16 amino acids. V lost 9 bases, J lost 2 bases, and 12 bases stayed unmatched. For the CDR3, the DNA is TGTGCCAGTTCGGGACGGACAGGGGGATCTCAAGAGACCCAGTACTTC. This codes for CASSGRTGGSQETQYF.

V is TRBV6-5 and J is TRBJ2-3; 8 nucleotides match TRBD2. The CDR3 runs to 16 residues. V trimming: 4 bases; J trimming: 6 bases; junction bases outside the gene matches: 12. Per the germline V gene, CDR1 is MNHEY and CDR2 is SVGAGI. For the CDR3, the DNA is TGTGCCAGCAGTTCGGGAGGGGCGTCGGGAACGGATACGCAGTATTTT. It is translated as CASSSGGASGTDTQYF.

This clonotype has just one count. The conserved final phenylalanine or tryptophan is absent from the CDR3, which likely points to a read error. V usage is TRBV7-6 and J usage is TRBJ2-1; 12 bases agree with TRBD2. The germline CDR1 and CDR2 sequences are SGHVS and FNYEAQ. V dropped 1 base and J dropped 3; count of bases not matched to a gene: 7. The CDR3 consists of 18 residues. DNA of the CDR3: TGTGCCAGCAGCTTAGAGGCGGTGACTAGCGGGAGCTACAATGAGCAGTTCTTA. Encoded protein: CASSLEAVTSGSYNEQFL.

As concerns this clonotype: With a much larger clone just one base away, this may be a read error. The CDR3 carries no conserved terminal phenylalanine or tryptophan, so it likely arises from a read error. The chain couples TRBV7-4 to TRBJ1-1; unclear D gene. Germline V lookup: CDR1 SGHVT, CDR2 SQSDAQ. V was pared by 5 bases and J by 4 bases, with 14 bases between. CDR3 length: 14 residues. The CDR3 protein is CASSPEARATEAFC. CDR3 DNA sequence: TGTGCCAGCAGCCCGGAGGCGAGGGCCACTGAAGCTTTCTGT.

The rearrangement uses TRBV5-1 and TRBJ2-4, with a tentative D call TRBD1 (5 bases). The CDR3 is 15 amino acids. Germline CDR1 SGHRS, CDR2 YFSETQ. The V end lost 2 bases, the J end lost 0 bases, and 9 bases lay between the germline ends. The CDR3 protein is CASSLDSLAKNIQYF. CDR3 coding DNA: TGCGCCAGCAGCTTAGACAGTCTAGCCAAAAACATTCAGTACTTC.

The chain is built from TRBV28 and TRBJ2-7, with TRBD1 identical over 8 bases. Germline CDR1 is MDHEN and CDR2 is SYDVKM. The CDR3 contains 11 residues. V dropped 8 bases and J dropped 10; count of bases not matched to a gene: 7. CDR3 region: CASHSTGDQYF. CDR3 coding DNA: TGTGCCAGCCATTCGACAGGGGACCAGTACTTC.

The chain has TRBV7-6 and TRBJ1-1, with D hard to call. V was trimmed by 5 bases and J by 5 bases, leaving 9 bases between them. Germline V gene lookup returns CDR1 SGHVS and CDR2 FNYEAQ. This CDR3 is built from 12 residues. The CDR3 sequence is CASSAVVTEAFF. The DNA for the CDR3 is TGTGCCAGCAGCGCCGTTGTTACTGAAGCTTTCTTT.

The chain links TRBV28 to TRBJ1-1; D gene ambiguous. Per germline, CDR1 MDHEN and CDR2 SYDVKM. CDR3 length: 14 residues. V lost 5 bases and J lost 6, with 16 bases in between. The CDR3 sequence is CASSPAEMFAEAFF. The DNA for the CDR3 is TGTGCCAGCAGTCCCGCCGAGATGTTTGCTGAAGCTTTCTTT.

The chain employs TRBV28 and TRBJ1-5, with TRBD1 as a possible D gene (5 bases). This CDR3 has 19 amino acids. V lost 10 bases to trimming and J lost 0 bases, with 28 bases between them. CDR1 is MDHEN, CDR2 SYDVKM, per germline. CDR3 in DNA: TGTGCCAACAGAAACCCACGGGGCCCGGTCGGTTATAGCAATCAGCCCCAGCATTTT. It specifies CANRNPRGPVGYSNQPQHF.

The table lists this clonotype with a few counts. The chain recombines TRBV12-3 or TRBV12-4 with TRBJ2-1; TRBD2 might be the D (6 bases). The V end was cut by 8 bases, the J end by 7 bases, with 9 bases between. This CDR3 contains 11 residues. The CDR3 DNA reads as TGTGCCAGCGGGGGGAGAAATGAGCAGTTCTTC. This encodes CASGGRNEQFF.

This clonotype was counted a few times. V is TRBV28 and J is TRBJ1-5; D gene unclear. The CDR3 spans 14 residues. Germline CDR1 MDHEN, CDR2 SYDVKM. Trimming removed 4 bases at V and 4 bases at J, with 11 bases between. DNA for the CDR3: TGTGCCAGCAGTTCCTCGGGTCCAAATCAGCCCCAGCATTTT. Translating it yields CASSSSGPNQPQHF.

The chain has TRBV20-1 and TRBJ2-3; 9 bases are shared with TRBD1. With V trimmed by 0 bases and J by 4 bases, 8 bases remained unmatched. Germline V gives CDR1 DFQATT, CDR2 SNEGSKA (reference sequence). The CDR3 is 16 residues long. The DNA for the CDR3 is TGCAGTGCTAGAGATGTTGGACAGGGGTTCCCAGATACGCAGTATTTT. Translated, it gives CSARDVGQGFPDTQYF.

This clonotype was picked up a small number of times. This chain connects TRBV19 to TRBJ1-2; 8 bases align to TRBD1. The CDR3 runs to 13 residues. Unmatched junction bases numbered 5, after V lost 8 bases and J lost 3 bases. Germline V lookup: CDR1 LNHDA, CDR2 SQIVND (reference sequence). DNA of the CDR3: TGTGCCAGTTCCCCGGGACAGGACTATGGCTACACCTTC. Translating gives CASSPGQDYGYTF.

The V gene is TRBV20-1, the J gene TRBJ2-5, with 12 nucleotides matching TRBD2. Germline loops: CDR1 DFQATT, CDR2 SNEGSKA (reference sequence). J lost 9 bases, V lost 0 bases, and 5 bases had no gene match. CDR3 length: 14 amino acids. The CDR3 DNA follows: TGCAGTGCTAGAGAGCCTAGCGGGAGGGCCCCCCAGTACTTC. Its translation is CSAREPSGRAPQYF.

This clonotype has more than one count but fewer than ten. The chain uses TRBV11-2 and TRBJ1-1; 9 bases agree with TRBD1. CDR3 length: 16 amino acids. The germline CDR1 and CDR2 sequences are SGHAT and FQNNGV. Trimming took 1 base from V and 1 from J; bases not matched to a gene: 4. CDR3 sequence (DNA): TGTGCCAGCAGCTTAGTGTCGGGACAGGGGAACACTGAAGCTTTCTTT. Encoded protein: CASSLVSGQGNTEAFF.

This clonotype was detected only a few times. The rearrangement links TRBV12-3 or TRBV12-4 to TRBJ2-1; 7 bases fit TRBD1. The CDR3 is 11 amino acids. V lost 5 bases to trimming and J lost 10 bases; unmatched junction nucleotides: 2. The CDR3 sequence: CASSQTGEQFF. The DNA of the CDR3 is TGTGCCAGCAGTCAGACAGGGGAGCAGTTCTTC.

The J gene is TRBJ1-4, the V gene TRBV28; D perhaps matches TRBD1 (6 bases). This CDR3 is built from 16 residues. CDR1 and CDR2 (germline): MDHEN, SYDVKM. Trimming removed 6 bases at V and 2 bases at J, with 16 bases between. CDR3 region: CASSQGSFLTNEKLFF. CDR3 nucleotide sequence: TGTGCCAGCAGCCAGGGGTCGTTTTTGACTAATGAAAAACTGTTTTTT.

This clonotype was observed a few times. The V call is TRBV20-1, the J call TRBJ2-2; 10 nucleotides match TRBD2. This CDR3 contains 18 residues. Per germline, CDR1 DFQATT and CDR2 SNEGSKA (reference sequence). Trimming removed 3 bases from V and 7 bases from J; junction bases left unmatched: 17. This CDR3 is CSASRLASGRLSSGELFF. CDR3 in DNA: TGCAGTGCTAGTAGACTGGCTAGCGGGAGATTAAGTAGCGGGGAGCTGTTTTTT.

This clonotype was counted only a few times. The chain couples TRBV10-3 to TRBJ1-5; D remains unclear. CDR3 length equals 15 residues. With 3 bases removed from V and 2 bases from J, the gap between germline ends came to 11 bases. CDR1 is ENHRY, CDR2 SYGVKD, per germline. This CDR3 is CAISDISQGNQPQHF. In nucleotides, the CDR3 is TGTGCCATCAGTGATATAAGTCAGGGCAATCAGCCCCAGCATTTT.

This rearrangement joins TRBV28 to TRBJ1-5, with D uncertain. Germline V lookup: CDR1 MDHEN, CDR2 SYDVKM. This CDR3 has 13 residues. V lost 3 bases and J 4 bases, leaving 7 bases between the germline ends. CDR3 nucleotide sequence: TGTGCCAGCAGTTTTGTATCAAATCAGCCCCAGCATTTT. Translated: CASSFVSNQPQHF.